The 27 T cell receptor beta chains below all came from one sample that was sequenced in a study of identical twins. TCRdb itself ran the 5' RACE reads through MiXCR, one entry per CDR3 protein. The profile shows approximately 250,000 distinct CDR3 sequences, 5.5% to 7.5% of them singletons. The same data also went into a second study, on T cells expressing NK-cell markers.

Specimen: CD8+ T cells sorted from blood. These receptors were taken from a woman aged 18-29 years in good health.

A few counts support this clonotype. V is TRBV5-8 and J is TRBJ2-6; 7 nucleotides agree with TRBD1. Trimming cost V 4 bases and J 2 bases; bases outside gene matches: 9. Germline V lookup: CDR1 SGHTS, CDR2 YDEGEE. The length of the CDR3 is 17 residues. The CDR3 region is CASSNSQGTAGANVLTF. For the CDR3, the DNA is TGTGCCAGCAGCAACTCACAGGGGACGGCTGGGGCCAACGTCCTGACTTTC.

The chain has TRBV4-1 and TRBJ2-7, with D perhaps TRBD1 or TRBD2 (5 bases each). The CDR3 is made up of 15 amino acids. Germline V gene lookup returns CDR1 MGHRA and CDR2 YSYEKL. Deletions cut 5 bases from V and 1 base from J, with 15 bases between. The CDR3 bases are TGCGCCAGCAGCTCGGGACGGAGACCTTCCTACGAGCAGTACTTC. It specifies CASSSGRRPSYEQYF.

In its sample, this clonotype was seen many times. The V gene is TRBV7-9, the J gene TRBJ1-1; unclear D gene. The V gene's germline CDR1 is SEHNR and CDR2 FQNEAQ (reference sequence). The CDR3 extends over 17 amino acids. V shed 3 bases and J shed 4 bases, with 21 bases lying between them. The CDR3 bases are TGTGCCAGCAGCTTTAGCCGCCTAGCGGGTGGAGGCACTGAAGCTTTCTTT. Residues: CASSFSRLAGGGTEAFF.

This clonotype has only a few counts. This chain joins TRBV7-9 and TRBJ2-1, with 9 bases that match TRBD2. From germline, CDR1 is SEHNR and CDR2 FQNEAQ (reference sequence). The J segment lost 0 bases and the V segment lost 5 bases, leaving 5 bases of the junction unmatched. This CDR3 has 16 amino acids. In DNA form, the CDR3 reads TGTGCCAGCAGCGCCGGACTAGCGACCTCCTACAATGAGCAGTTCTTC. Amino acid sequence: CASSAGLATSYNEQFF. Combining the CDR3 with reference TRBV7-9 and TRBJ2-1 gives the whole variable domain DTGVSQNPRHKITKRGQNVTFRCDPISEHNRLYWYRQTLGQGPEFLTYFQNEAQLEKSRLLSDRFSAERPKGSFSTLEIQRTEQGDSAMYLCASSAGLATSYNEQFFGPGTRLTVL.

This clonotype appeared a few times. This sequence joins TRBV14 and TRBJ1-1; the match to TRBD1 covers 9 bases. The trim removed 4 bases at V and 3 bases at J, leaving 12 bases unmatched. The CDR3 has 17 amino acids. Germline assignment: CDR1 SGHDN and CDR2 FVKESK. The CDR3 reads CASSPIPGQGSDTEAFF. DNA of the CDR3: TGTGCCAGCAGCCCTATCCCGGGACAGGGTTCGGACACTGAAGCTTTCTTT.

The table lists this clonotype with a few counts. The junction differs from germline at one of its ends, possibly a read error. The chain combines TRBV7-7 with TRBJ2-6, with D possibly being TRBD2 (5 bases). This CDR3 comprises 17 residues. CDR1 and CDR2 from the germline V gene are SSHAT and FNYEAQ (reference sequence). DNA for the CDR3: TGTGCTAGCAGCCCTGACGGGTCCGGGGCTGGGGCCAACGTCCTGACTTTC. This translates into CASSPDGSGAGANVLTF.

This clonotype has just a few counts. The V gene is TRBV5-1, the J gene TRBJ2-1; unclear D gene. This CDR3 comprises 15 residues. The germline CDR1 and CDR2 sequences are SGHRS and YFSETQ. Deletions cut 2 bases from V and 6 bases from J, with 15 bases between. CDR3 DNA: TGCGCCAGCAGCTTAGGTGCATACGGTATCAATGAGCAGTTCTTC. Its translation is CASSLGAYGINEQFF.

This clonotype was found a few times. V usage is TRBV7-2 and J usage is TRBJ2-1; no clear D. Germline V gene sequence: CDR1 SGHTA, CDR2 FQGNSA. The CDR3 covers 13 residues. Between the trimmed V and J ends, which lost 5 bases and 8 bases, there was a span of 13 bases. CDR3 nucleotide sequence: TGTGCCAGCAGCCCTTACCCCACGGATGAGCAGTTCTTC. Protein product: CASSPYPTDEQFF. The full variable domain, its missing parts supplied by reference TRBV7-2 and TRBJ2-1, is GAGVSQSPSNKVTEKGKDVELRCDPISGHTALYWYRQSLGQGLEFLIYFQGNSAPDKSGLPSDRFSAERTGGSVSTLTIQRTQQEDSAVYLCASSPYPTDEQFFGPGTRLTVL.

The chain links TRBV2 to TRBJ2-1, with 7 bases identical to TRBD2. Germline lookup yields CDR1 SNHLY and CDR2 FYNNEI. The length of the CDR3 is 13 residues. V was clipped by 10 bases and J by 8 bases; unmatched bases: 11. CDR3 coding DNA: TGTGCCACTGGGGATGTCGGGGGGTATGAGCAGTTCTTC. Translating it yields CATGDVGGYEQFF. The full variable domain, rest sourced from reference TRBV2 and TRBJ2-1, is EPEVTQTPSHQVTQMGQEVILRCVPISNHLYFYWYRQILGQKVEFLVSFYNNEISEKSEIFDDQFSVERPDGSNFTLKIRSTKLEDSAMYFCATGDVGGYEQFFGPGTRLTVL.

This clonotype turned up a few times. The rearrangement joins TRBV7-2 to TRBJ2-1, with 7 bases lining up with TRBD1. V was pared by 5 bases and J by 5 bases, with 12 bases of the junction left unmatched. Germline CDR1 reads SGHTA; CDR2 reads FQGNSA. This CDR3 has 16 residues. In DNA form, the CDR3 reads TGTGCCAGCAGCACCTGGGGACAGAGCATAAACAATGAGCAGTTCTTC. It encodes CASSTWGQSINNEQFF. Based on the CDR3 plus reference TRBV7-2 and TRBJ2-1, the full variable domain is GAGVSQSPSNKVTEKGKDVELRCDPISGHTALYWYRQSLGQGLEFLIYFQGNSAPDKSGLPSDRFSAERTGGSVSTLTIQRTQQEDSAVYLCASSTWGQSINNEQFFGPGTRLTVL.

The V and J genes are TRBV5-1 and TRBJ1-1; TRBD1 matches 8 bases. The V and J ends lost 4 bases and 5 bases, in that order; junction bases with no gene match: 10. Germline V gives CDR1 SGHRS, CDR2 YFSETQ. The CDR3 is 15 residues long. The CDR3 spells CASSAAGQVFTEAFF. In DNA form, the CDR3 reads TGCGCCAGCAGCGCGGCGGGACAGGTATTTACTGAAGCTTTCTTT. Full variable domain (rest looked up from reference TRBV5-1 and TRBJ1-1): KAGVTQTPRYLIKTRGQQVTLSCSPISGHRSVSWYQQTPGQGLQFLFEYFSETQRNKGNFPGRFSGRQFSNSRSEMNVSTLELGDSALYLCASSAAGQVFTEAFFGQGTRLTVV.

This clonotype was seen repeatedly, ten times or more. The genes are TRBV6-5 and TRBJ2-1; 12 nucleotides align to TRBD2. Germline CDR1 is MNHEY and CDR2 is SVGAGI. V lost 0 bases to trimming and J lost 9 bases; unmatched junction nucleotides: 6. CDR3 length: 16 residues. The DNA for the CDR3 is TGTGCCAGCAGTTACTCGCTAGCGGGGGGGCCGGGTGAGCAGTTCTTC. Translating it yields CASSYSLAGGPGEQFF.

The V and J genes are TRBV20-1 and TRBJ2-3; tentatively, D is TRBD2 (6 bases). Germline V gives CDR1 DFQATT, CDR2 SNEGSKA (reference sequence). This CDR3 spans 14 amino acids. Trimming took 3 bases from V and 2 from J, leaving 12 bases between them. CDR3: CSARVAAPTDTQYF. In nucleotides, the CDR3 is TGCAGTGCTAGGGTAGCGGCCCCCACAGATACGCAGTATTTT.

This clonotype occurred a few times. The rearrangement uses TRBV6-5 and TRBJ2-3; D is unclear. V was cut by 1 base and J by 2 bases, with 7 bases left in between. Germline V gene data show CDR1 as MNHEY and CDR2 as SVGAGI. The CDR3 has 14 amino acids. CDR3 sequence reads: CASSYLPHTDTQYF. The CDR3 DNA follows: TGTGCCAGCAGTTACTTGCCCCACACAGATACGCAGTATTTT.

A few counts support this clonotype. V is TRBV19 and J is TRBJ1-5, with TRBD1 matching 7 bases. The CDR3 runs 15 residues. Germline CDR1 reads LNHDA; CDR2 reads SQIVND (reference sequence). V shed 8 bases, J shed 3 bases, and the junction held 10 bases outside the gene matches. CDR3 bases: TGTGCCAGTGACTGGAGGGGGCAAGTCAATCAGCCCCAGCATTTT. It translates to CASDWRGQVNQPQHF.

The V gene is TRBV7-9, the J gene TRBJ2-5, with D perhaps assigned TRBD1 or TRBD2 (5 bases each). The V end lost 4 bases, the J end lost 5 bases, and 20 bases lay between the germline ends. The germline gives CDR1 SEHNR, CDR2 FQNEAQ (reference sequence). This CDR3 comprises 16 residues. CDR3 amino acids: CASSWGLATGIETQYF. In DNA, the CDR3 is TGTGCCAGCAGCTGGGGCCTGGCGACGGGGATCGAGACCCAGTACTTC. Complete variable domain (other parts from reference TRBV7-9 and TRBJ2-5): DTGVSQNPRHKITKRGQNVTFRCDPISEHNRLYWYRQTLGQGPEFLTYFQNEAQLEKSRLLSDRFSAERPKGSFSTLEIQRTEQGDSAMYLCASSWGLATGIETQYFGPGTRLLVL.

This clonotype was found a few times. The rearrangement uses TRBV29-1 and TRBJ1-2; 7 nucleotides agree with TRBD1. After removal of 5 bases from V and 8 bases from J, the junction contained 11 bases not matched to a gene. This CDR3 contains 13 residues. The germline V gene encodes CDR1 SQVTM and CDR2 ANQGSEA. CDR3 bases: TGCAGCGTTTTCCGTAAGGGGGCGGGAGGCTACACCTTC. This codes for CSVFRKGAGGYTF.

In its sample, this clonotype was seen a few times. The chain carries TRBV7-2 and TRBJ1-6, with TRBD1 matching over 7 bases. CDR3 size: 14 residues. Trimming at V came to 2 bases and at J to 10 bases, leaving 5 bases not matched to a gene. The germline gives CDR1 SGHTA, CDR2 FQGNSA. The CDR3 loop reads CASSLMTGRSPLHF. CDR3 bases: TGTGCCAGCAGCTTAATGACAGGGAGGTCACCCCTCCACTTT.

The V gene is TRBV7-8, the J gene TRBJ2-3; 10 nucleotides align to TRBD2. Germline V gene data show CDR1 as SGHVS and CDR2 as FQNEAQ. This CDR3 has 15 amino acids. The V and J ends lost 4 bases and 6 bases, in that order; junction bases with no gene match: 7. The CDR3 loop reads CASSSLGAGGDTQYF. CDR3 nucleotides: TGTGCCAGCAGCTCCCTAGGAGCGGGGGGGGATACGCAGTATTTT. The full variable domain, with the rest looked up from reference TRBV7-8 and TRBJ2-3, is GAGVSQSPRYKVAKRGQDVALRCDPISGHVSLFWYQQALGQGPEFLTYFQNEAQLDKSGLPSDRFFAERPEGSVSTLKIQRTQQEDSAVYLCASSSLGAGGDTQYFGPGTRLTVL.

This clonotype showed up just a few times. The chain couples TRBV5-1 to TRBJ1-1, with D maybe TRBD1 (5 bases). Trimming removed 5 bases from V and 3 bases from J, with 14 bases in between. CDR1 is SGHRS, CDR2 YFSETQ, per germline. This CDR3 spans 14 amino acids. CDR3 region: CASSPAGWDTEAFF. In DNA, the CDR3 is TGCGCCAGCAGTCCGGCAGGGTGGGACACTGAAGCTTTCTTT.

This clonotype appeared a few times. The chain is built from TRBV11-2 and TRBJ1-1; D gene uncertain. The germline V gene has CDR1 SGHAT and CDR2 FQNNGV. This CDR3 has 13 amino acids. V lost 4 bases to trimming and J lost 6 bases, with 12 bases between them. The CDR3 loop is CASSSLFVAEAFF. The CDR3 DNA reads as TGTGCCAGCAGCTCCCTATTTGTCGCTGAAGCTTTCTTT.

This clonotype was detected a few times. The rearrangement uses TRBV9 and TRBJ2-3, with TRBD2 matching 7 bases. Germline CDR1 SGDLS, CDR2 YYNGEE. The CDR3 loop spans 13 amino acids. J gave up 6 bases and V 0 bases, and 1 base lay outside the gene matches. CDR3 in amino acids: CASSVEGGDTQYF. The CDR3 DNA is TGTGCCAGCAGCGTAGAGGGAGGGGATACGCAGTATTTT.

The rearrangement joins TRBV20-1 to TRBJ2-7; tentatively, D is TRBD1 or TRBD2 (5 bases each). V was pared by 5 bases and J by 6 bases, with 14 bases between. The germline CDR1 and CDR2 sequences are DFQATT and SNEGSKA (reference sequence). This CDR3 has 12 residues. In DNA form, the CDR3 reads TGCAGTGCTCGGGTTTGGGGGAGCGAGCAGTACTTC. It codes for CSARVWGSEQYF.

This clonotype was seen ten or more times. The V gene is TRBV7-9, the J gene TRBJ1-1, with 8 bases identical to TRBD1. Germline lookup yields CDR1 SEHNR and CDR2 FQNEAQ (reference sequence). The CDR3 loop spans 16 amino acids. V shed 2 bases and J 7 bases; nucleotides not matched to a gene: 12. Written as DNA, the CDR3 is TGTGCCAGCAGCTTAACGGGTCAGGGGGCCTGGGATGAAGCTTTCTTT. This sequence encodes CASSLTGQGAWDEAFF.

This clonotype was observed a few times. The J gene is TRBJ2-5, the V gene TRBV3-1; 10 bases fit TRBD2. The ends lost 1 base at V and 6 bases at J; junction bases unmatched: 5. This CDR3 comprises 15 residues. Germline CDR1 LGHDT, CDR2 YNNKEL (reference sequence). CDR3 loop: CASSQVVAGGQTQYF. The CDR3 DNA is TGTGCCAGCAGCCAAGTTGTAGCGGGGGGTCAGACCCAGTACTTC.

This clonotype was observed at least ten times. The genes are TRBV12-3 or TRBV12-4 and TRBJ2-3, with D maybe TRBD2 (6 bases). Deletions cut 3 bases from V and 0 bases from J, with 10 bases between. This CDR3 comprises 15 residues. Here the CDR3 reads CASSLGGVSTDTQYF. In DNA, the CDR3 is TGTGCCAGCAGTTTGGGCGGGGTAAGCACAGATACGCAGTATTTT.

At least ten counts were recorded for this clonotype. The gene calls are TRBV4-3 and TRBJ2-1; D not certain. V was clipped by 1 base and J by 9 bases, with 10 bases between them. CDR1 is LGHNA and CDR2 is YSLEER in the germline V gene. There are 13 residues in the CDR3. The CDR3 nucleotides read TGCGCCAGCAGCCAAGGTGAGGCTGGTGAGCAGTTCTTC. It specifies CASSQGEAGEQFF.